This paragraph covers one TCR beta chain sequence. The sample originates from a study of blood T cell repertoires in COVID-19. The junction had 15 bases not matched to a gene; V was cut back by 2 bases and J by 6 bases. The CDR3 runs 18 residues. CDR1 MGHRA and CDR2 YSYEKL come from the germline V gene. TCRdb's copy holds only in-frame clones and misses some; the assay was immunoSEQ multiplex PCR. The table shows more than 80,000 clones, with about two thirds occurring only once. Sequences were obtained from peripheral blood. The rearrangement uses TRBV4-1 and TRBJ2-1, with 8 bases identical to TRBD2. This TCR was sampled from a human donor with acute or convalescent COVID-19. The donor label of this sample is uncertain. This CDR3 is CASSQPLIRGGSTNEQFF. The CDR3 DNA sequence: TGCGCCAGCAGCCAACCGCTCATCCGCGGGGGGAGTACCAATGAGCAGTTCTTC.